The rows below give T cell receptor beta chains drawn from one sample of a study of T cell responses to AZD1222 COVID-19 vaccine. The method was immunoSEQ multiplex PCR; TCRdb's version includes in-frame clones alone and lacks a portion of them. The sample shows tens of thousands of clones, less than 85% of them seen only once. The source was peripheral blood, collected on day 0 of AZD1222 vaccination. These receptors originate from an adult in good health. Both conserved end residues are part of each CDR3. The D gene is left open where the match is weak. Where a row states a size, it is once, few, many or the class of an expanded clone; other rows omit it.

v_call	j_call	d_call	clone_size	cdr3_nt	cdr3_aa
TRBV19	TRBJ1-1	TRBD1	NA	TGTGCCAGTAGGGACAGGGGACGGACTGAAGCTTTCTTT	CASRDRGRTEAFF
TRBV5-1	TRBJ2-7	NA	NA	TGCGCCAGCAGCTCCGGAGGGGGATTCGACGAGCAGTACTTC	CASSSGGGFDEQYF
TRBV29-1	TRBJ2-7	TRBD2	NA	TGCAGCGTTGCCGGGACTAGCGGGGGACTATACGAGCAGTACTTC	CSVAGTSGGLYEQYF
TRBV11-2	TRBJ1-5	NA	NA	TGTGCCAGCAGCTTAGGGCGGGGGCAGTTAAATCAGCCCCAGCATTTT	CASSLGRGQLNQPQHF
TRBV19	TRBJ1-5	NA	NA	TGTGCCACCAAGCCCCCCGGGAGCAATCAGCCCCAGCATTTT	CATKPPGSNQPQHF
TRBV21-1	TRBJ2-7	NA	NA	TGTGCCAGTACTGGACAGGGGGCTTTCGACTCCTACGAGCAGTACTTC	CASTGQGAFDSYEQYF
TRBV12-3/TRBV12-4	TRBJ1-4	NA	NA	TGTGCCAGCAGTCCTTTGGCGGAGGAAAAACTGTTTTTT	CASSPLAEEKLFF
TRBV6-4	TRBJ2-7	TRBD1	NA	TGTGCCAGCAGTGCAGGGGGCTCCTACGAGCAGTACTTC	CASSAGGSYEQYF
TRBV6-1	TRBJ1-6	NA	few	TGTGCCAGCAGTGAACTGTGGCAGTCTAATTCACCCCTCCACTTT	CASSELWQSNSPLHF
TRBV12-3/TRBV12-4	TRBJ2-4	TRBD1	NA	TGTGCCAGCAGTTTAGCGCCAGGGGGCTCCGTTTTC	CASSLAPGGSVF
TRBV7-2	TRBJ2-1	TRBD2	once	TGTGCCAGCAGCCTAAGACTAGCGGGGGTTGGCACCTACAATGAGCAGTTCTTC	CASSLRLAGVGTYNEQFF
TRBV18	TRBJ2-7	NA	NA	TGTGCCAGCTCACCCACGAGCGGACAGCACCACGAGCAGTACTTC	CASSPTSGQHHEQYF
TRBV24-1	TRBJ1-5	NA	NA	TGTGCCACCAGTGGCGCCTTGGGGTACAACCATCGGCCCCAGCATTTT	CATSGALGYNHRPQHF
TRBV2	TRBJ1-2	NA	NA	TGTGCCAGCAGTGTTGGGGGGAGAAGAGGCGGCTACACCTTC	CASSVGGRRGGYTF
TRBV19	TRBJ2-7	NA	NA	TGTGCCAGTGGCGCCCCCCCCTCCTACGAGCAGTACTTC	CASGAPPSYEQYF
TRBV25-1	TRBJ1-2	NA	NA	TGTGCCAGCAGTACACGGGTTTCGGAGGGTAGATATGGCTACACCTTC	CASSTRVSEGRYGYTF
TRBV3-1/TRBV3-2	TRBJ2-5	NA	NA	TGTGCCAGCAGCCCGAGGACAGCCCAAGAGACCCAGTACTTC	CASSPRTAQETQYF
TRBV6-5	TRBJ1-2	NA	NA	TGTGCCAGCAGTCCTTACCCCATACGGTATGGCTACACCTTC	CASSPYPIRYGYTF
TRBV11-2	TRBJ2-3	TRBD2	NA	TGTGCCAGCAGCTTCCGAGCGGGGTTAACTAGCACAGATACGCAGTATTTT	CASSFRAGLTSTDTQYF
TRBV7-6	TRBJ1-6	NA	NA	TGTGCCAGCAGCTTAGTGGGCTACCGAGGGAATTCACCCCTCCACTTT	CASSLVGYRGNSPLHF
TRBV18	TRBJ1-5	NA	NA	TGTGCCAGCTCACCCGGGGGGCGTCCGGCCCAGCATTTT	CASSPGGRPAQHF
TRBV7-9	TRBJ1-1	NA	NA	TGTGCCAGCAGCTTACTCGTGAACACTGAAGCTTTCTTT	CASSLLVNTEAFF
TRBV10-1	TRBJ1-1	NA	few	TGCGCCAGCAGTGCCTCGGGGACTGAAGCTTTCTTT	CASSASGTEAFF
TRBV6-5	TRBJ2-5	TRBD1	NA	TGTGCCAGCAGGACAGGGGTCGAAGAGACCCAGTACTTC	CASRTGVEETQYF
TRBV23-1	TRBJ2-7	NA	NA	TGCGCCAGCAGTCGAAGGCCCGGCGAGGAGCCTGGCGAGCAGTACTTC	CASSRRPGEEPGEQYF